The following is a TCR beta chain sequence with its context. The antigen is undetermined. Germline CDR1 is LGHNA and CDR2 is YNFKEQ. The CDR3 has 16 amino acids. Trimming cost V 1 base and J 9 bases, with 22 bases left between them. TCRdb's copy holds only in-frame clones and misses some; the assay was immunoSEQ multiplex PCR. The top ten hold 3% to 4% of the sample, which has approximately 130,000 clones, 84% seen once. The data stem from a study of cytotoxic CD8 clonotypes in ibrutinib-treated CLL. Whole-study findings and limits: Collection times varied between progressing and sustained-remission patients.

About 2.2 micrograms of genomic DNA, which was extracted from cryopreserved PBMCs, served as the material used for the TCR beta libraries. The V gene is TRBV4-2, the J gene TRBJ2-7; TRBD1 is a possible D gene (5 bases). The sequence was obtained from a human donor with chronic lymphocytic leukemia. Sequences were derived from PBMCs, sampled after 24 months of ibrutinib treatment. This chain's CDR3 is CASSQVGQGPFEGQYF. The CDR3 DNA follows: TGTGCCAGCAGCCAAGTGGGGCAGGGCCCATTCGAAGGGCAGTACTTC.